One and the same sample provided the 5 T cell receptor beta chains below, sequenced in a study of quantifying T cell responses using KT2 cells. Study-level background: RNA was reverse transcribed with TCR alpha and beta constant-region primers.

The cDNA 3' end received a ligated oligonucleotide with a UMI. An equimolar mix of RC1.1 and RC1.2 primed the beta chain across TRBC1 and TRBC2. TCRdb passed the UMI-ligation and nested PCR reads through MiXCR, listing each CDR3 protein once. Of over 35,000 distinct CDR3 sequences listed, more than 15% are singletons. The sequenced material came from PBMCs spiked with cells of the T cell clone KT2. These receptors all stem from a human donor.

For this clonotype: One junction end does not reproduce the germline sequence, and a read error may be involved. The CDR3: CTSRGTWLSEAFF. Here the CDR3 DNA reads TGCACCAGCAGGGGTACATGGTTGTCTGAAGCTTTCTTT. The rearrangement links TRBV10-2 to TRBJ1-1; the D gene is possibly TRBD1 (6 bases). The CDR3 spans 13 residues. In germline, CDR1 is WSHSY, CDR2 SAAADI.

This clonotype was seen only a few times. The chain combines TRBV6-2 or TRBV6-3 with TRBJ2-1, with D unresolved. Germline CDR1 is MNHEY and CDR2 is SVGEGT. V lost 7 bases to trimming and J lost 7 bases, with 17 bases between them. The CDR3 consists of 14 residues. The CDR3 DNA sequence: TGTGCCAGCAATGGAGTTAACACGTGGAATGAGCAGTTCTTC. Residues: CASNGVNTWNEQFF.

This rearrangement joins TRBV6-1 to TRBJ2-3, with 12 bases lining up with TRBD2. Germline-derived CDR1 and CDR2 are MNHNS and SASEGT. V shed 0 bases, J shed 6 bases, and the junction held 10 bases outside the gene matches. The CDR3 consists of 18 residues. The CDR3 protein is CASSEAPPLAGGVDTQYF. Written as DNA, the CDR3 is TGTGCCAGCAGTGAAGCGCCTCCACTAGCGGGGGGTGTGGATACGCAGTATTTT.

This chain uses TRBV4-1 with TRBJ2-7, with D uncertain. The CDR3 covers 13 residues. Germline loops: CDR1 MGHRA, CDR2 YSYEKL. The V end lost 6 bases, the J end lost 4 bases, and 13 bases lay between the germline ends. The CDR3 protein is CASSRGPAYEQYF. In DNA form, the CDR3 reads TGCGCCAGCAGTCGAGGACCCGCTTACGAGCAGTACTTC.

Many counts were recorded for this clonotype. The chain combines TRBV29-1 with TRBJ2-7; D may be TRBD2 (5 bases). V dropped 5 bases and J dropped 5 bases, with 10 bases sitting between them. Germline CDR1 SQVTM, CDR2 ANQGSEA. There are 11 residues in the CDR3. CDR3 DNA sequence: TGCAGCGTTCTCAGGCGGGACGAGCAGTACTTC. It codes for CSVLRRDEQYF.